This T cell receptor beta chain was profiled in a study of T cell repertoires in cytomegalovirus infection. As for this clonotype: Its antigen is undetermined.

TCRdb passed the reads through MiXCR, listing each CDR3 protein once. The sample lists 900,000 to 950,000 distinct CDR3 sequences; less than 40% were seen once. Germline V gene data show CDR1 as SEHNR and CDR2 as FQNEAQ (reference sequence). There are 13 residues in the CDR3. Trimming removed 8 bases at V and 5 bases at J, with 12 bases between. The chain joins TRBV7-9 to TRBJ2-2; D is undetermined. This material consisted of cultured CD8+ T cells from PBMCs, taken from culture after CMV antigen stimulation. The sequence came from a human donor in good health (CMV status not recorded). Some clones in this sample may be carry-over from other donors' samples. DNA of the CDR3: TGTGCCAGCGGAAGGGCCGGGACCGGGGAGCTGTTTTTT. The encoded protein is CASGRAGTGELFF.